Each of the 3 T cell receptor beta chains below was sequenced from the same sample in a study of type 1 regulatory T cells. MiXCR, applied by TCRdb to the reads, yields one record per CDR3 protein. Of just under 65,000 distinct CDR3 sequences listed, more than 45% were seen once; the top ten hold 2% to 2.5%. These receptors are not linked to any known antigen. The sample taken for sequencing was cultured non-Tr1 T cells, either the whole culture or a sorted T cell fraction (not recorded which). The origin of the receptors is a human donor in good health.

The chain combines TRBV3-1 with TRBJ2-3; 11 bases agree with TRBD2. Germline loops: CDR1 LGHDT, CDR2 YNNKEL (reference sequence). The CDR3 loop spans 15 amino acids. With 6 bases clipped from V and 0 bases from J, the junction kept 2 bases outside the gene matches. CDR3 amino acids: CASSSSGGSTDTQYF. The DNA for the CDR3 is TGTGCCAGCAGTTCTAGCGGGGGGAGCACAGATACGCAGTATTTT.

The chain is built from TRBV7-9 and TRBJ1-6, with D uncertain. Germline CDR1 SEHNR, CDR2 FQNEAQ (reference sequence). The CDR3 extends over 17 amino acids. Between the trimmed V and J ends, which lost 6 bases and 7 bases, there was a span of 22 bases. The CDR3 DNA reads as TGTGCCAGCAGTATATTATTAGATGGGCCAGCGAATTCACCCCTCCACTTT. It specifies CASSILLDGPANSPLHF.

In DNA form, the CDR3 reads TGCGCCAGCAGCTCCGACAGGGGGCTGTTTTTT. This sequence encodes CASSSDRGLFF. V is TRBV5-1 and J is TRBJ2-2, with 8 bases lining up with TRBD1. V gave up 3 bases and J gave up 13 bases; unmatched junction bases: 2. The CDR3 loop spans 11 amino acids. Germline V gene sequence: CDR1 SGHRS, CDR2 YFSETQ. Looking up the rest from reference TRBV5-1 and TRBJ2-2 gives the full variable domain: KAGVTQTPRYLIKTRGQQVTLSCSPISGHRSVSWYQQTPGQGLQFLFEYFSETQRNKGNFPGRFSGRQFSNSRSEMNVSTLELGDSALYLCASSSDRGLFFGEGSRLTVL.